This T cell receptor (beta chain) was profiled in a study of blood T cell repertoires in COVID-19. Looking at the study overall: Some COVID-19 samples were acute and others convalescent; all came from the United States, Italy and Spain. Sample material is recorded as cDNA or gDNA derived from T cells, B-cell-depleted T cells, or PBMCs.

In the authors' workflow: Amplification from reference gene primers served as the basis for estimated nucleated cell counts. Generated by immunoSEQ multiplex PCR, the TCRdb table keeps only in-frame clones and is missing some. Clone size and V and J calls were adopted from that table, with D and trimming inferred from the DNA. The sample holds around 84,000 clones, 70% to 90% seen once. CDR3 length: 16 amino acids. V lost 0 bases to trimming and J lost 0 bases, with 9 bases between them. The germline V gene encodes CDR1 LNHDA and CDR2 SQIVND (reference sequence). The sequence was obtained from a man aged 80 or over with active or convalescent COVID-19. The chain has TRBV19 and TRBJ2-4, with D possibly TRBD2 on 5 matching bases. What was sequenced was peripheral blood. The DNA of the CDR3 is TGTGCCAGTAGTATAGATGGAGGTCTAGCCAAAAACATTCAGTACTTC. Its protein product is CASSIDGGLAKNIQYF.